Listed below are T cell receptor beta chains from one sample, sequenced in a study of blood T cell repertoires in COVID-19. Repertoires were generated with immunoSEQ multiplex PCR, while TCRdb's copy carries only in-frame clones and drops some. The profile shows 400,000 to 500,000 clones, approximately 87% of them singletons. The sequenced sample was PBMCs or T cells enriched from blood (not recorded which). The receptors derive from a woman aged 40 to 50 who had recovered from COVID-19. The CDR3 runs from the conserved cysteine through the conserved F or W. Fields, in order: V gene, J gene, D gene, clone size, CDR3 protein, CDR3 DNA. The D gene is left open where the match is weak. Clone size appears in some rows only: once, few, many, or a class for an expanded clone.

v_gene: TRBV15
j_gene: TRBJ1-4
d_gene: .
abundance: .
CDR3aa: CATSQDGGANEKLFF
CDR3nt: TGTGCCACCAGCCAAGACGGGGGGGCAAATGAAAAACTGTTTTTT

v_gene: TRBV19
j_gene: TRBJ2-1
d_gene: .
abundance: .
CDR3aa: CATQSGSLYNEQFF
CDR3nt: TGTGCCACCCAGAGCGGGTCCCTCTACAATGAGCAGTTCTTC

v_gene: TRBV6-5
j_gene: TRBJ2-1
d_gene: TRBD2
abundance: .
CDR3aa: CASSYLWTRFYNEQFF
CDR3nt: TGTGCCAGCAGTTACTTATGGACTAGGTTTTACAATGAGCAGTTCTTC

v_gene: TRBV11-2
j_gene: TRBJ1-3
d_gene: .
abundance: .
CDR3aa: CASSPAGSGNTIYF
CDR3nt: TGTGCCAGCAGCCCGGCGGGGTCTGGAAACACCATATATTTT

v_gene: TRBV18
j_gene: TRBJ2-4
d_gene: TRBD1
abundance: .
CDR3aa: CASSPIRTGGVGAKNIQYF
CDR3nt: TGTGCCAGCTCACCCATCAGGACAGGGGGCGTTGGAGCCAAAAACATTCAGTACTTC

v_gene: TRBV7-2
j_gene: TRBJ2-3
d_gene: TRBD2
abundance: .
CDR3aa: CASSLSLAVDTQYF
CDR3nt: TGTGCCAGCAGCTTAAGCCTAGCGGTTGATACGCAGTATTTT

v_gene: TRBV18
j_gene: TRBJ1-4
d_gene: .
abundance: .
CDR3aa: CASSPQRTNEKLFF
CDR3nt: TGTGCCAGCTCACCACAGCGGACTAATGAAAAACTGTTTTTT

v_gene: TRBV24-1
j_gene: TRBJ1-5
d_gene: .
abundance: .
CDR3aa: CATSDPGSGSNQPQHF
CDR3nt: TGTGCCACCAGTGACCCCGGAAGCGGCAGCAATCAGCCCCAGCATTTT

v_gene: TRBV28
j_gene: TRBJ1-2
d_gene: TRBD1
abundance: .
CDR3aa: CASSRGPDYGYTF
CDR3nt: TGTGCCAGCAGCAGGGGGCCCGACTATGGCTACACCTTC

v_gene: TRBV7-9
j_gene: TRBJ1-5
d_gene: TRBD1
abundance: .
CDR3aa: CASSLGTGVQPQHF
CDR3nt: TGTGCCAGCAGCTTAGGGACAGGGGTCCAGCCCCAGCATTTT

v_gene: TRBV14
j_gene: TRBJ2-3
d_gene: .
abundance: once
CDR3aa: CASSPFGTDTQYF
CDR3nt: TGTGCCAGCAGCCCGTTTGGCACAGATACGCAGTATTTT

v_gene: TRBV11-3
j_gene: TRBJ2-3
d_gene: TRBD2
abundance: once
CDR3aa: CASSLSGQRSFSGGTDTQYF
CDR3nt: TGTGCCAGCAGCTTATCTGGACAGAGAAGTTTTAGCGGGGGGACAGATACGCAGTATTTT

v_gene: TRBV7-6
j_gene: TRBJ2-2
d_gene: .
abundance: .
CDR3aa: CASSLGWGEPGELFF
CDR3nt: TGTGCCAGCAGCTTAGGATGGGGGGAGCCCGGGGAGCTGTTTTTT

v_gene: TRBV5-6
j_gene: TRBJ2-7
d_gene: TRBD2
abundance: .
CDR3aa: CASSVTGLAVYEQYF
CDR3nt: TGTGCCAGCAGCGTGACGGGACTAGCGGTTTACGAGCAGTACTTC

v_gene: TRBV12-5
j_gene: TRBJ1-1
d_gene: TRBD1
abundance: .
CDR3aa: CASGDPLRDRGLRTEAFF
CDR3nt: TGTGCTAGTGGTGACCCCCTCCGGGACAGGGGGCTGCGTACTGAAGCTTTCTTT

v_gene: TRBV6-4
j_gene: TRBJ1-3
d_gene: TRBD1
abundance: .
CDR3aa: CASSVDRAATRTIYF
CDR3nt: TGTGCCAGCAGTGTTGACAGGGCGGCAACTCGCACCATATATTTT

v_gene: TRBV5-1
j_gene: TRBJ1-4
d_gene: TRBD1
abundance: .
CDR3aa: CASSFGQAGEKLFF
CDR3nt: TGCGCCAGCAGCTTCGGACAGGCGGGCGAAAAACTGTTTTTT

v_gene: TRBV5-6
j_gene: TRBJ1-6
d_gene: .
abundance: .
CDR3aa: CASSPGGRDSPLHF
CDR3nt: TGTGCCAGCAGCCCTGGCGGGCGGGATTCACCCCTCCACTTT

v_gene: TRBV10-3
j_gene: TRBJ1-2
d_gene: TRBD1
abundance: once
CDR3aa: CAISGLFGTRGPPTGGLPHGYTF
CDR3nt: TGTGCCATCAGTGGGTTGTTCGGGACCAGGGGGCCCCCCACCGGAGGTCTCCCACATGGCTACACCTTC

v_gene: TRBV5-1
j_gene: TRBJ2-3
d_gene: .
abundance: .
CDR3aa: CASSLEFFTDTQYF
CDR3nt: TGCGCCAGCAGCTTGGAATTCTTCACAGATACGCAGTATTTT

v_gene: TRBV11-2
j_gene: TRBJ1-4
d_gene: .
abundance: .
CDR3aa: CASSLVSAGRNEKLFF
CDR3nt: TGTGCCAGCAGCTTAGTATCGGCAGGCCGTAATGAAAAACTGTTTTTT

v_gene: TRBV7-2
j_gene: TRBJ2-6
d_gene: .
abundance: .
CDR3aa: CASSLIRGSGANVLTF
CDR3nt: TGTGCCAGCAGCTTAATAAGAGGGTCGGGAGCCAACGTCCTGACTTTC

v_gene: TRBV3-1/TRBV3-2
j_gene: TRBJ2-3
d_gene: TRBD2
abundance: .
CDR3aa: CASSLGPGGRIPSTDTQYF
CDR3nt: TGTGCCAGCAGCCTCGGACCGGGCGGGAGGATTCCTAGCACAGATACGCAGTATTTT

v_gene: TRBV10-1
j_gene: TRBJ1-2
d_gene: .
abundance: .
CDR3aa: CASSGDYYGYTF
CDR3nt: TGCGCCAGCTCTGGGGACTACTATGGCTACACCTTC

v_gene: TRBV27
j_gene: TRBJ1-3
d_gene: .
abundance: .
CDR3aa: CASGPAGNTIYF
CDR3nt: TGTGCCAGCGGGCCTGCCGGAAACACCATATATTTT

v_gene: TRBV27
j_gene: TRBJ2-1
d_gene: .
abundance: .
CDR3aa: CASRPDSGSAYNEQFF
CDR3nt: TGTGCCAGCAGACCTGATTCGGGGTCCGCCTACAATGAGCAGTTCTTC